These 18 T cell receptor beta chains originate from one sample sequenced in a study of blood T cell repertoires in COVID-19. TCRdb's table, derived via immunoSEQ multiplex PCR, lists solely in-frame clones and lacks some. The table shows about 120,000 clones, with 65% to 90% occurring only once. The sample was peripheral blood. These receptors all stem from a human donor in a cohort sampled during active COVID-19.

This clone has only a few counts. The rearrangement links TRBV21-1 to TRBJ2-5; the D call TRBD1 from the table was never checked on the DNA. TRBV21-1 corresponds to a pseudogene. This CDR3 region has 14 residues. The CDR3 DNA reads TGTGCCAGCAGCAACGGGACAGGTACGGAGACCCAGTACTTC. Protein sequence: CASSNGTGTETQYF.

This chain joins TRBV7-2 and TRBJ2-1, with D perhaps TRBD1 (6 bases). Trimming stripped 1 base from V and 11 bases from J, with 15 bases between. This CDR3 is built from 14 residues. Germline CDR1 reads SGHTA; CDR2 reads FQGNSA. This chain's CDR3 is CASSLEGLDRQQFF. For the CDR3, the DNA is TGTGCCAGCAGCTTAGAAGGCCTCGACAGGCAGCAGTTCTTC.

This clone was seen just once. The chain uses TRBV9 and TRBJ1-6, with D possibly matching TRBD1 (6 bases). This CDR3 is 13 amino acids long. Looked up from germline, CDR1 is SGDLS and CDR2 is YYNGEE. V was cut by 3 bases and J by 7 bases, with 8 bases left in between. The CDR3 DNA reads TGTGCCAGCAGCGAGGGGGTCAATTCACCCCTCCACTTT. This encodes CASSEGVNSPLHF.

The count of this clone is one. The chain combines TRBV10-1 with TRBJ2-7; 9 bases match TRBD1. The CDR3 is 13 residues long. The V gene end was trimmed by 6 bases and the J gene end by 1 base; junction bases not matched to a gene: 1. Germline V CDR1 and CDR2: WNHNN, SYGVQD (reference sequence). This chain's CDR3 is CASSGQGSYEQYF. The CDR3 DNA sequence: TGCGCCAGCAGCGGACAGGGGTCCTACGAGCAGTACTTC.

The chain combines TRBV7-9 with TRBJ1-2; 10 nucleotides align to TRBD1. Germline CDR1 reads SEHNR; CDR2 reads FQNEAQ (reference sequence). CDR3 length: 16 residues. Losses at the gene ends were 5 bases for V and 2 bases for J; bases not matched to a gene: 8. The CDR3 nucleotides read TGTGCCAGCAGCACGACAGGGGGCCTGATCAACTATGGCTACACCTTC. Its protein product is CASSTTGGLINYGYTF.

This clone turned up a few times. The chain has TRBV7-9 and TRBJ1-2; TRBD1 matches 7 bases. CDR1 is SEHNR, CDR2 FQNEAQ, per germline (reference sequence). The trim removed 5 bases at V and 4 bases at J, leaving 10 bases unmatched. The CDR3 has 15 residues. The chain's CDR3 is CASSRQGGSRYGYTF. The CDR3 DNA reads TGTGCCAGCAGCCGGCAGGGGGGATCACGCTATGGCTACACCTTC.

The rearrangement joins TRBV19 to TRBJ1-2, with 7 bases aligning to TRBD1. This CDR3 spans 13 amino acids. Germline V gene lookup returns CDR1 LNHDA and CDR2 SQIVND (reference sequence). After removal of 9 bases from V and 6 bases from J, the junction contained 10 bases not matched to a gene. DNA of the CDR3: TGTGCCAGCGGGACCGGGACAGCGAATGGCTACACCTTC. Translating gives CASGTGTANGYTF.

The rearrangement uses TRBV7-2 and TRBJ2-5, with a tentative D call TRBD1 (5 bases). The V end was cut by 0 bases, the J end by 5 bases, with 7 bases between. The CDR3 extends over 13 amino acids. Per germline, CDR1 SGHTA and CDR2 FQGNSA. The chain's CDR3 is CASSLARVETQYF. CDR3 bases: TGTGCCAGCAGCTTAGCCAGGGTGGAGACCCAGTACTTC.

V and J are TRBV27 and TRBJ2-1, with D maybe TRBD2 (6 bases). The germline V gene encodes CDR1 MNHEY and CDR2 SMNVEV (reference sequence). The CDR3 length is 16 residues. V dropped 6 bases and J dropped 9 bases, with 24 bases sitting between them. CDR3 residues: CASSPPKGGTWGEQFF. The CDR3 DNA reads TGTGCCAGCAGCCCACCGAAGGGCGGGACGTGGGGTGAGCAGTTCTTC.

This chain connects TRBV5-5 to TRBJ2-3; D may be TRBD1 (6 bases). V lost 2 bases, J lost 6 bases, and 16 bases lay in between. Germline CDR1 is SGHKS and CDR2 is YYEKEE (reference sequence). The CDR3 has 15 residues. CDR3 nucleotides: TGTGCCAGCAGCTTTGGTTGGGGGCAGGGGGATACGCAGTATTTT. Translating gives CASSFGWGQGDTQYF.

V and J are TRBV5-1 and TRBJ1-2, with TRBD1 matching 10 bases. Germline assignment: CDR1 SGHRS and CDR2 YFSETQ. The CDR3 is 15 residues long. V lost 3 bases, J lost 4 bases, and 6 bases stayed unmatched. CDR3: CASSSGQGDGYGYTF. CDR3 sequence (DNA): TGCGCCAGCAGCTCCGGACAGGGGGATGGCTATGGCTACACCTTC.

J is TRBJ1-4 and V is TRBV5-1; 9 bases are shared with TRBD1. The CDR3 consists of 15 residues. Per germline, CDR1 SGHRS and CDR2 YFSETQ. The V gene end was trimmed by 2 bases and the J gene end by 7 bases; junction bases not matched to a gene: 6. The CDR3 sequence: CASSLEGQGFEKLFF. CDR3 DNA: TGCGCCAGCAGCTTAGAGGGACAGGGTTTTGAAAAACTGTTTTTT. Supplemented by reference TRBV5-1 and TRBJ1-4, the full variable domain reads KAGVTQTPRYLIKTRGQQVTLSCSPISGHRSVSWYQQTPGQGLQFLFEYFSETQRNKGNFPGRFSGRQFSNSRSEMNVSTLELGDSALYLCASSLEGQGFEKLFFGSGTQLSVL.

V is TRBV25-1 and J is TRBJ1-1, with a weak D call TRBD1 (5 bases). Between the trimmed V and J ends, which lost 4 bases and 6 bases, there was a span of 6 bases. The CDR3 length is 11 residues. Germline V CDR1 and CDR2: MGHDK, SYGVNS. The CDR3 reads CASSGGPEAFF. CDR3 sequence (DNA): TGTGCCAGCAGTGGGGGCCCTGAAGCTTTCTTT.

The chain couples TRBV10-3 to TRBJ2-3, with a tentative D call TRBD2 (5 bases). Germline V gene lookup returns CDR1 ENHRY and CDR2 SYGVKD. Trimming shortened V by 8 bases and J by 3 bases, and 12 bases separated the two germline ends. The CDR3 consists of 13 residues. CDR3 in DNA: TGTGCCATCGCCGGGGAAGGTACAGATACGCAGTATTTT. This encodes CAIAGEGTDTQYF.

The chain links TRBV9 to TRBJ2-5; possibly TRBD2 for D (7 bases). Germline V lookup: CDR1 SGDLS, CDR2 YYNGEE. V shed 0 bases and J shed 1 base, with 13 bases lying between them. This CDR3 contains 16 residues. The CDR3 is CASSVAWGGPQETQYF. The CDR3 bases are TGTGCCAGCAGCGTAGCTTGGGGGGGGCCCCAAGAGACCCAGTACTTC.

The chain couples TRBV4-3 to TRBJ2-1; 8 bases match TRBD2. Trimming took 3 bases from V and 6 from J; bases not matched to a gene: 10. CDR1 and CDR2 from the germline V gene are LGHNA and YSLEER. The CDR3 has 16 amino acids. The CDR3 is CASSHVSRGGRNEQFF. DNA for the CDR3: TGCGCCAGCAGCCACGTCTCACGGGGGGGCCGCAATGAGCAGTTCTTC.

The chain employs TRBV5-1 and TRBJ2-7, with 8 bases lining up with TRBD1. The CDR3 runs 14 residues. Trimming removed 4 bases from V and 1 base from J; junction bases left unmatched: 4. Germline V gene sequence: CDR1 SGHRS, CDR2 YFSETQ. The CDR3 spells CASSHGQGSYEQYF. The CDR3 region has the DNA TGCGCCAGCAGCCACGGACAGGGATCCTACGAGCAGTACTTC.

The chain couples TRBV7-6 to TRBJ2-3, with 9 bases identical to TRBD1. Germline V gene lookup returns CDR1 SGHVS and CDR2 FNYEAQ. With 0 bases clipped from V and 4 bases from J, the junction kept 5 bases outside the gene matches. CDR3 size: 16 residues. The chain's CDR3 is CASSLAHRGLADTQYF. DNA of the CDR3: TGTGCCAGCAGCTTAGCCCACAGGGGGCTGGCAGATACGCAGTATTTT.